This T cell receptor (beta chain) was recovered during a study of molecular identifiers for immune sequencing clone quantification. MiXCR was run by TCRdb on the PCR reads, yielding one entry per CDR3 protein. In the table there are about 640,000 distinct CDR3 sequences, 15% to 20% of which are singletons. Many counts were recorded for this clonotype. Just one base apart from a much larger clone, this may be a read error. Germline CDR1 SEHNR, CDR2 FQNEAQ (reference sequence). Trimming removed 3 bases from V and 4 bases from J, with 9 bases in between. The CDR3 sequence is 13 residues long. The chain employs TRBV7-9 and TRBJ1-1; D remains ambiguous. The receptor was isolated from a human donor in good health. Some libraries in this study had Jurkat cell RNA spiked in. Input material: naive CD8+ T cells from blood, with Jurkat cell RNA spiked in. Subset meaning: FACS-sorted CD8+CD4-CCR7+CD45RA+ naive T cells. The CDR3: CASSFGFGTEAFF. CDR3 bases: TGTGCCAGCAGCTTCGGGTTCGGCACTGAAGCTTTCTTT.